Below, 9 T cell receptor beta chains from the same sample are listed, as sequenced in a study of blood T cell repertoires in COVID-19. Clones were read by immunoSEQ multiplex PCR, and TCRdb kept only the in-frame ones, dropping some. Of 200,000 to 250,000 clones in the sample, approximately 80% are singletons; the top ten hold 1.8%. The sample was PBMCs or T cells enriched from blood (not recorded which). The receptors derive from a man aged 55 to 69 who had recovered from COVID-19.

The J gene is TRBJ2-3, the V gene TRBV7-9, with TRBD1 as a possible D gene (7 bases). CDR3 length: 14 amino acids. V gave up 3 bases and J gave up 6 bases, with 13 bases separating them. Germline-derived CDR1 and CDR2 are SEHNR and FQNEAQ (reference sequence). CDR3 in amino acids: CASSLAGGGDTQYF. The DNA of the CDR3 is TGTGCCAGCAGCTTGGCAGGGGGAGGTGATACGCAGTATTTT. Combining the CDR3 with reference TRBV7-9 and TRBJ2-3 gives the whole variable domain DTGVSQNPRHKITKRGQNVTFRCDPISEHNRLYWYRQTLGQGPEFLTYFQNEAQLEKSRLLSDRFSAERPKGSFSTLEIQRTEQGDSAMYLCASSLAGGGDTQYFGPGTRLTVL.

The V call is TRBV2, the J call TRBJ1-6, with 9 bases fitting TRBD1. This CDR3 has 16 residues. J was trimmed by 4 bases and V by 6 bases; bases with no gene match: 7. The germline V gene encodes CDR1 SNHLY and CDR2 FYNNEI. The CDR3 loop reads CASRGDGQGYNSPLHF. CDR3 nucleotide sequence: TGTGCCAGCAGAGGGGATGGACAGGGGTATAATTCACCCCTCCACTTT.

The chain carries TRBV20-1 and TRBJ2-7; 8 nucleotides match TRBD2. This CDR3 comprises 14 residues. The V and J ends lost 3 bases and 3 bases, in that order; junction bases with no gene match: 7. Germline values: CDR1 DFQATT, CDR2 SNEGSKA (reference sequence). CDR3 DNA sequence: TGCAGTGCTAGTCCCAGCGGGGGTATCTACGAGCAGTACTTC. Encoded protein: CSASPSGGIYEQYF.

The chain combines TRBV18 with TRBJ2-6; a weak D match, TRBD1 (6 bases). V shed 3 bases and J shed 3 bases, with 12 bases lying between them. Germline V gene data show CDR1 as KGHSH and CDR2 as LQKENI. This CDR3 is built from 16 residues. The CDR3 loop reads CASSPSGASGANVLTF. DNA of the CDR3: TGTGCCAGCTCACCGTCAGGGGCGAGTGGGGCCAACGTCCTGACTTTC.

This clone was found a few times. The chain joins TRBV2 to TRBJ1-2; the match to TRBD1 covers 7 bases. Germline-derived CDR1 and CDR2 are SNHLY and FYNNEI. Germline trimming cut 5 bases from V and 8 bases from J; bases unmatched to any gene: 11. There are 14 residues in the CDR3. This chain's CDR3 is CASSIAQGIGGYTF. The CDR3 nucleotides are TGTGCCAGCAGTATAGCACAGGGGATTGGGGGCTACACCTTC.

The chain employs TRBV3-1 (or the pseudogene TRBV3-2) and TRBJ2-7; D is uncertain. The germline gives CDR1 LGHDT, CDR2 YNNKEL (reference sequence). CDR3 size: 14 residues. Deletions cut 8 bases from V and 0 bases from J, with 14 bases between. This CDR3 reads CASGYWANSYEQYF. The DNA for the CDR3 is TGTGCCAGCGGCTACTGGGCTAACTCCTACGAGCAGTACTTC.

The gene calls are TRBV10-2 and TRBJ2-2, with 7 bases identical to TRBD2. The CDR3 contains 16 residues. Trimming cost V 0 bases and J 2 bases; bases outside gene matches: 3. Germline CDR1 and CDR2: WSHSY and SAAADI. CDR3: CASSESGGVNTGELFF. The CDR3 DNA reads as TGCGCCAGCAGTGAGTCTGGGGGGGTTAACACCGGGGAGCTGTTTTTT.

J is TRBJ2-5 and V is TRBV6-1; D is possibly TRBD2 (7 bases). CDR1 MNHNS and CDR2 SASEGT come from the germline V gene. The germline V and J ends were trimmed by 1 base and 4 bases, with 10 bases remaining between them. The CDR3 covers 14 residues. CDR3 nucleotide sequence: TGTGCCAGCAGTGAAGGAGGGGGGGCAGAGACCCAGTACTTC. Encoded protein: CASSEGGGAETQYF.

V is TRBV5-1 and J is TRBJ1-5; a weak D match, TRBD1 (6 bases). V was clipped by 0 bases and J by 7 bases, with 20 bases between them. Looked up from germline, CDR1 is SGHRS and CDR2 is YFSETQ. The length of the CDR3 is 17 residues. CDR3 sequence: CASSLAPQGQVGQPQHF. Here the CDR3 DNA reads TGCGCCAGCAGCTTGGCCCCCCAGGGGCAGGTAGGACAGCCCCAGCATTTT.